This passage covers 22 T cell receptor beta chains from one sample sequenced in a study of T-cell memory formation after mild COVID-19. TCRdb re-called the 5' RACE reads through MiXCR, storing one row per CDR3 protein. The sample consists of about 320,000 distinct CDR3 sequences, 14% of them appearing once. Input material: PBMCs or a T cell subset sorted from them (not recorded which). The receptor source for this set is a young man who had mild COVID-19 (a few samples of this study predate the infection). Cell type and time point are not known.

At least ten counts were recorded for this clonotype. The junction and the germline gene differ at one end; a read error may be behind it. The chain has TRBV12-3 or TRBV12-4 and TRBJ2-3, with D maybe TRBD1 (5 bases). The CDR3 length is 13 residues. Here the CDR3 DNA reads TGCGCCAGCAGCTTGGGGCGCACAGATACGCAGTATTTT. This sequence encodes CASSLGRTDTQYF.

CDR3 in DNA: TGTGCCAGCAGTGAAGGACTAAAGGTGACAGATACGCAGTATTTT. Translating gives CASSEGLKVTDTQYF. The chain employs TRBV6-4 and TRBJ2-3; a weak D match, TRBD2 (6 bases). CDR1 MRHNA and CDR2 SNTAGT come from the germline V gene. This CDR3 has 15 amino acids. The germline V and J ends were trimmed by 3 bases and 3 bases, with 13 bases remaining between them.

This clonotype was seen more than once but under ten times. This chain links TRBV6-5 with TRBJ2-7; D is possibly TRBD1 (6 bases). V dropped 8 bases and J dropped 1 base, with 15 bases sitting between them. The germline V gene encodes CDR1 MNHEY and CDR2 SVGAGI. The CDR3 has 14 amino acids. In nucleotides, the CDR3 is TGTGCCAGCCGAAGGGACATTACTTCCTACGAGCAGTACGTC. This codes for CASRRDITSYEQYV.

The CDR3: CASRSVGSPLHF. The CDR3 DNA reads TGTGCCAGCAGATCCGTAGGTTCACCCCTCCACTTT. This chain uses TRBV27 with TRBJ1-6; D gene uncertain. The germline V and J ends were trimmed by 6 bases and 9 bases, with 9 bases remaining between them. Germline V lookup: CDR1 MNHEY, CDR2 SMNVEV (reference sequence). The CDR3 is made up of 12 amino acids.

The chain employs TRBV6-5 and TRBJ1-3; D perhaps matches TRBD1 (5 bases). CDR1 and CDR2 (germline): MNHEY, SVGAGI. The V and J ends lost 6 bases and 1 base respectively, with 10 bases between them. This CDR3 has 14 residues. The DNA of the CDR3 is TGTGCCAGCAGGGGTCGGGGGTCTGGAAACACCATATATTTT. This codes for CASRGRGSGNTIYF.

The J gene is TRBJ1-2, the V gene TRBV24-1; perhaps TRBD1 as D (6 bases). The germline V and J ends were trimmed by 4 bases and 3 bases, with 14 bases remaining between them. This CDR3 has 15 residues. CDR1 is KGHDR and CDR2 is SFDVKD in the germline V gene. The CDR3 region is CATSEGTQSYYGYTF. The CDR3 DNA reads TGTGCCACCAGTGAAGGGACACAATCATACTATGGCTACACCTTC.

The chain links TRBV28 to TRBJ1-2, with D possibly being TRBD1 (5 bases). The V end was cut by 6 bases, the J end by 4 bases, with 15 bases between. Germline V CDR1 and CDR2: MDHEN, SYDVKM. The CDR3 spans 14 residues. CDR3 DNA: TGTGCCAGCAGCCCCCTCGGGGGAATCTATGGCTACACCTTC. It is translated as CASSPLGGIYGYTF.

This clonotype is deemed medium-sized. The CDR3 region is CASSQEGDPSTGELFF. CDR3 DNA sequence: TGTGCCAGCAGCCAAGAGGGGGACCCCTCCACCGGGGAGCTGTTTTTT. The chain joins TRBV4-2 to TRBJ2-2; D is tentatively TRBD1 or TRBD2 (5 bases each). Germline loops: CDR1 LGHNA, CDR2 YNFKEQ. The CDR3 is 16 amino acids. V lost 0 bases and J 4 bases, leaving 12 bases between the germline ends.

In this sample, this clonotype turned up a few times. This chain connects TRBV11-2 to TRBJ1-4; D perhaps matches TRBD1 (6 bases). The CDR3 runs to 15 residues. Trimming removed 5 bases at V and 3 bases at J, with 13 bases between. The germline CDR1 and CDR2 sequences are SGHAT and FQNNGV. Here the CDR3 reads CASSNSGQPNEKLFF. In DNA form, the CDR3 reads TGTGCCAGCAGCAATTCAGGACAGCCTAATGAAAAACTGTTTTTT.

As DNA, the CDR3 is TGTGCCAGCAGCCGACTAGCGGGGTTCGAAGATACGCAGTATTTT. It translates to CASSRLAGFEDTQYF. The genes are TRBV7-6 and TRBJ2-3; 11 positions match TRBD2. Germline V gives CDR1 SGHVS, CDR2 FNYEAQ. The CDR3 loop spans 15 amino acids. The J segment lost 5 bases and the V segment lost 5 bases, leaving 6 bases of the junction unmatched.

A few counts support this clonotype. The V gene is TRBV7-9, the J gene TRBJ2-3; D is possibly TRBD2 (5 bases). CDR1 and CDR2 from the germline V gene are SEHNR and FQNEAQ (reference sequence). Trimming pared 3 bases from V and 4 bases from J, leaving 14 bases between. This CDR3 is built from 15 residues. CDR3 sequence reads: CASSFFRTSADTQYF. Here the CDR3 DNA reads TGTGCCAGCAGCTTCTTCCGGACTTCTGCAGATACGCAGTATTTT.

This chain joins TRBV6-8 and TRBJ2-2; D not certain. Germline assignment: CDR1 MNHGY and CDR2 SAAAGT. The V end lost 0 bases, the J end lost 6 bases, and 5 bases lay between the germline ends. This CDR3 comprises 13 residues. The CDR3 reads CASSYSQSGELFF. The CDR3 DNA sequence: TGTGCCAGCAGTTACTCCCAATCCGGGGAGCTGTTTTTT.

This clonotype was counted only a few times. CDR3 region: CASSQIAESYEQYF. The DNA of the CDR3 is TGCGCCAGCAGCCAAATCGCAGAATCCTACGAGCAGTACTTC. This rearrangement joins TRBV4-3 to TRBJ2-7; D uncertain. This CDR3 region has 14 residues. Between the trimmed V and J ends, which lost 2 bases and 1 base, there was a span of 9 bases. Germline V gene data show CDR1 as LGHNA and CDR2 as YSLEER.

The chain employs TRBV7-2 and TRBJ1-5, with a tentative D call TRBD1 (6 bases). The germline V gene has CDR1 SGHTA and CDR2 FQGNSA. Deletions cut 5 bases from V and 7 bases from J, with 24 bases between. The CDR3 is 17 amino acids. The CDR3 spells CASSPGGAQGNGQPQHF. In nucleotides, the CDR3 is TGTGCCAGCAGCCCCGGCGGGGCTCAGGGGAACGGGCAGCCCCAGCATTTT.

This chain uses TRBV19 with TRBJ1-1; D gene unclear. The CDR3 totals 15 residues. V shed 6 bases and J shed 1 base, with 15 bases lying between them. Germline lookup yields CDR1 LNHDA and CDR2 SQIVND (reference sequence). The CDR3 protein is CASSLLRGKNTEAFF. For the CDR3, the DNA is TGTGCCAGTAGCCTCCTCCGGGGAAAGAACACTGAAGCTTTCTTT.

This clonotype was detected only a few times. It may be a read error: a sequence one base away is much more abundant. J is TRBJ1-2 and V is TRBV7-2; a possible D gene is TRBD1 (5 bases). Germline V CDR1 and CDR2: SGHTA, FQGNSA. This CDR3 contains 16 residues. V was pared by 3 bases and J by 8 bases, with 22 bases between. The CDR3 region is CASSFNRGSSGSGYTF. CDR3 DNA: TGTGCCAGCAGCTTCAATCGGGGGTCGTCTGGTTCCGGCTACACCTTC.

The rearrangement joins TRBV2 to TRBJ2-5, with D perhaps TRBD1 (6 bases). Trimming removed 4 bases at V and 3 bases at J, with 9 bases between. Germline assignment: CDR1 SNHLY and CDR2 FYNNEI. CDR3 size: 13 residues. CDR3 coding DNA: TGTGCCAGCAGTGCGGACAGAAAAGAGACCCAGTACTTC. The encoded protein is CASSADRKETQYF.

This clonotype has a count of ten or more. The chain has TRBV25-1 and TRBJ2-2; no firm D call. The CDR3 length is 13 residues. Germline CDR1 is MGHDK and CDR2 is SYGVNS. V lost 5 bases and J 6 bases, leaving 10 bases between the germline ends. CDR3: CASSRSRPGELFF. The CDR3 DNA sequence: TGTGCCAGCAGTCGGAGCAGACCCGGGGAGCTGTTTTTT.

This chain links TRBV7-2 with TRBJ1-1; D might be TRBD1 (5 bases). Germline CDR1 reads SGHTA; CDR2 reads FQGNSA. This CDR3 has 16 residues. The germline V and J ends were trimmed by 5 bases and 0 bases, with 16 bases remaining between them. The CDR3 spells CASSPRPIGVNTEAFF. The CDR3 DNA reads TGTGCCAGCAGCCCCCGTCCAATAGGGGTGAACACTGAAGCTTTCTTT.

This chain connects TRBV18 to TRBJ2-7; D unresolved. Germline V gene lookup returns CDR1 KGHSH and CDR2 LQKENI. Trimming removed 3 bases at V and 2 bases at J, with 8 bases between. This CDR3 is built from 13 residues. CDR3 in DNA: TGTGCCAGCTCACCTTCCGTAACCTACGAGCAGTACTTC. Translated: CASSPSVTYEQYF.

Turning to this clonotype: The CDR3 end shows no conserved phenylalanine or tryptophan, and so a read error is likely. It is unclear where the CDR3 begins or ends on the DNA, so no DNA is shown, and the CDR3 is as TCRdb lists it. This chain uses TRBV28 with TRBJ2-4; TRBD2, the D gene given by the table, was not confirmed from the DNA. CDR1 MDHEN and CDR2 SYDVKM come from the germline V gene. Ends included, the CDR3 has 13 residues. CDR3 amino acids: CASSLGLAGAPSL.

V usage is TRBV6-6 and J usage is TRBJ1-6, with no clear D. Germline values: CDR1 MNHNY, CDR2 SVGAGI (reference sequence). Trimming left V 4 bases short and J 10 bases short, with 23 bases between. The CDR3 is made up of 17 amino acids. As DNA, the CDR3 is TGTGCCAGCAGTTCCCAGGCTGGACCGGCTTTCGGGTCACCCCTCCACTTT. The encoded protein is CASSSQAGPAFGSPLHF.